Sequencing of this T cell receptor (beta chain) was carried out in a study of spatial heterogeneity in lung cancer. Study-wide background: Within raw reads, each unique TCR and UMI combination appeared on average more than ten times.

CDR1 and CDR2 (germline): MDHEN, SYDVKM. Trimming pared 4 bases from V and 4 bases from J, leaving 10 bases between. This CDR3 contains 13 residues. Regarding the study as a whole: Mutation tallies in tumors tracked expanded intratumoral alpha and beta TCR counts.

TCRdb itself ran the 5' RACE reads through MiXCR, one entry per CDR3 protein. In the table there are approximately 8,800 distinct CDR3 sequences, 4.5% of which are singletons. This clonotype was seen at least ten times. Its target is unknown. Time point meaning: sample taken at primary tumor resection. The donors were approximately 70 patients with non-small cell lung cancer that was early-stage and untreated. The clonotype originates from a female donor with early-stage non-small cell lung cancer. This material consisted of lung tumor tissue, taken at surgery. The V gene is TRBV28, the J gene TRBJ1-2; a possible D gene is TRBD1 (5 bases). CDR3 coding DNA: TGTGCCAGCAGTTCGGACACACTCTATGGCTACACCTTC. It specifies CASSSDTLYGYTF.